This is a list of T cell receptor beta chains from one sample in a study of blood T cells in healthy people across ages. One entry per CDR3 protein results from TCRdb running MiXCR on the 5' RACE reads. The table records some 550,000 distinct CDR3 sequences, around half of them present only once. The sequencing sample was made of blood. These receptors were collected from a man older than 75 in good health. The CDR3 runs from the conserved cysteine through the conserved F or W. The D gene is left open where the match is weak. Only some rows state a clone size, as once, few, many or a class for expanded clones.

CASSLGKPLTDTQYF	TGCGCCAGCAGCTTGGGAAAACCCCTCACAGATACGCAGTATTTT	TRBV5-1	-	-	TRBJ2-3	15
CAGSPYQGTGWVNTEAFF	TGTGCCGGCAGCCCATACCAAGGGACAGGATGGGTGAACACTGAAGCTTTCTTT	TRBV4-2	TRBD1	-	TRBJ1-1	18
CASSFLAGANNNEQFF	TGCGCCAGCAGCTTCCTAGCGGGAGCAAACAACAATGAGCAGTTCTTC	TRBV5-1	TRBD2	-	TRBJ2-1	16
CASRSGNTGELFF	TGTGCCAGTAGGAGCGGGAACACCGGGGAGCTGTTTTTT	TRBV19	-	-	TRBJ2-2	13
CASSLNVGRQGYNEQFF	TGTGCCAGCAGTTTAAACGTGGGGAGACAGGGCTACAATGAGCAGTTCTTC	TRBV12-3/TRBV12-4	TRBD1	few	TRBJ2-1	17
CASSLVTQHGYNEQFF	TGTGCCAGCAGCTTAGTCACGCAGCATGGGTACAATGAGCAGTTCTTC	TRBV7-9	-	few	TRBJ2-1	16
CASSVSPDGTDTQYF	TGTGCCAGCAGCGTTAGCCCGGACGGCACAGATACGCAGTATTTT	TRBV7-3	-	-	TRBJ2-3	15
CASSWTGGNNKQFF	TGTGCCAGCAGCTGGACAGGGGGAAACAATAAGCAGTTCTTC	TRBV7-3	TRBD1	-	TRBJ2-1	14
CASRREGVGYGYTF	TGTGCCAGCAGAAGAGAGGGGGTAGGCTATGGCTACACCTTC	TRBV6-6	-	many	TRBJ1-2	14
CASTLAPAGVYGYTF	TGTGCCAGCACCTTAGCCCCGGCGGGTGTATATGGCTACACCTTC	TRBV7-9	-	-	TRBJ1-2	15
CAISAWTSGRAGNEQFF	TGTGCCATCAGTGCGTGGACTAGCGGGAGGGCTGGCAATGAGCAGTTCTTC	TRBV10-3	TRBD2	few	TRBJ2-1	17
CASSHRNPHTDTQYF	TGTGCCAGCAGCCACAGGAACCCACACACAGATACGCAGTATTTT	TRBV14	-	-	TRBJ2-3	15
CASSIIRDSEQYF	TGTGCCAGCAGCATCATCCGGGACAGCGAGCAGTACTTC	TRBV21-1	-	once	TRBJ2-7	13
CSAKASGGWNEQFF	TGCAGTGCTAAGGCGAGTGGGGGTTGGAATGAGCAGTTCTTC	TRBV20-1	-	-	TRBJ2-1	14
CASSLGGWGSQGYTF	TGTGCCAGCAGCTTAGGGGGGTGGGGATCTCAAGGCTACACCTTC	TRBV7-2	-	-	TRBJ1-2	15
CASSFGLAPYNEQFF	TGTGCCAGCAGTTTCGGACTAGCGCCATACAATGAGCAGTTCTTC	TRBV12-3/TRBV12-4	TRBD2	-	TRBJ2-1	15
CASSQGSQLGQYF	TGCGCCAGCAGCCAAGGGTCCCAACTCGGGCAGTATTTT	TRBV4-3	-	few	TRBJ2-3	13
CASNRGVSYEQYF	TGTGCCAGCAATAGGGGGGTCTCCTACGAGCAGTACTTC	TRBV12-3/TRBV12-4	-	-	TRBJ2-7	13
CASSRLDVDEQYF	TGTGCCAGCAGCCGACTGGATGTGGACGAGCAGTACTTC	TRBV12-3/TRBV12-4	-	few	TRBJ2-7	13
CSVEGTSGGPISSYNEQFF	TGCAGCGTTGAAGGGACTAGCGGGGGCCCTATAAGCTCCTACAATGAGCAGTTCTTC	TRBV29-1	TRBD2	-	TRBJ2-1	19
CSATIQGFTDTQYF	TGCAGTGCTACAATACAGGGGTTCACAGATACGCAGTATTTT	TRBV20-1	TRBD1	-	TRBJ2-3	14
CASSQVPRGRSYEQYF	TGCGCCAGCAGCCAAGTCCCCCGGGGTAGGTCCTACGAGCAGTACTTC	TRBV4-1	-	-	TRBJ2-7	16
CASKTQGANTGELFF	TGTGCCAGCAAAACACAGGGGGCAAACACCGGGGAGCTGTTTTTT	TRBV6-5	TRBD1	many	TRBJ2-2	15
CSVFDLTVNTGELFF	TGCAGCGTTTTCGACCTGACAGTGAACACCGGGGAGCTGTTTTTT	TRBV29-1	-	-	TRBJ2-2	15
CASSLVPTSGQYNEQFF	TGTGCCAGCAGCTTAGTCCCGACTAGCGGGCAGTACAATGAGCAGTTCTTC	TRBV11-2	TRBD2	-	TRBJ2-1	17
CSATSLRDVQEQETQYF	TGCAGTGCTACATCCCTCCGCGATGTTCAGGAACAAGAGACCCAGTACTTC	TRBV20-1	-	-	TRBJ2-5	17
CAISLAGGSTDTQYF	TGTGCCATCAGTTTAGCGGGGGGCAGCACAGATACGCAGTATTTT	TRBV10-3	TRBD2	-	TRBJ2-3	15
CASKPGLGNTGELFF	TGTGCCAGCAAGCCGGGATTAGGCAACACCGGGGAGCTGTTTTTT	TRBV6-6	-	once	TRBJ2-2	15
CASSQDLSGANVLTF	TGCGCCAGCAGCCAAGATCTCTCTGGGGCCAACGTCCTGACTTTC	TRBV3-1	-	many	TRBJ2-6	15
CASSGDSLRGYTF	TGTGCCAGCAGTGGCGACTCCTTGAGGGGCTACACCTTC	TRBV25-1	-	-	TRBJ1-2	13
CSARSMVSGIAGEQYF	TGCAGTGCTCGAAGTATGGTGAGCGGGATTGCCGGTGAGCAGTACTTC	TRBV20-1	TRBD2	-	TRBJ2-4	16
CASSEVLRGVNNSPLHF	TGTGCCAGCAGTGAAGTCCTCAGGGGCGTAAATAATTCACCCCTCCACTTT	TRBV25-1	-	-	TRBJ1-6	17
CSASRGRSSTEAFF	TGCAGTGCTTCCAGGGGGCGATCGTCCACTGAAGCTTTCTTT	TRBV20-1	TRBD1	-	TRBJ1-1	14
CASSDGPSYEQYF	TGTGCCAGCAGTGACGGCCCGAGCTACGAGCAGTACTTC	TRBV6-5	-	many	TRBJ2-7	13
CASSRANSNQPQHF	TGTGCCAGCAGCCGGGCTAATAGCAATCAGCCCCAGCATTTT	TRBV6-5	-	many	TRBJ1-5	14
CASTQSVFSYNEQFF	TGTGCCAGCACCCAATCAGTATTCTCCTACAATGAGCAGTTCTTC	TRBV6-2/TRBV6-3	-	-	TRBJ2-1	15
CATSRVRQALAKNIQYF	TGTGCCACCAGCAGAGTTCGGCAGGCACTAGCCAAAAACATTCAGTACTTC	TRBV15	-	few	TRBJ2-4	17
CASTDPYNEQFF	TGTGCCAGCACAGACCCTTACAATGAGCAGTTCTTC	TRBV6-2/TRBV6-3	-	many	TRBJ2-1	12
CASSYSANEQFF	TGTGCCAGCAGTTACTCTGCCAATGAGCAGTTCTTC	TRBV6-5	-	-	TRBJ2-1	12
CASSFGTGLLYEQYF	TGTGCCAGCAGTTTCGGGACAGGACTTCTCTACGAGCAGTACTTC	TRBV12-3/TRBV12-4	TRBD1	once	TRBJ2-7	15
CASSFWTSAGQETQYF	TGTGCCAGCAGCTTCTGGACTAGCGCAGGACAAGAGACCCAGTACTTC	TRBV5-6	TRBD2	once	TRBJ2-5	16
CASSLAAAGGQETQYF	TGCGCTAGCAGCTTGGCTGCGGCGGGGGGACAAGAGACCCAGTACTTC	TRBV5-1	TRBD2	once	TRBJ2-5	16
CAISEPYMSRSTDTQYF	TGTGCCATCAGCGAACCGTATATGAGCAGAAGCACAGATACGCAGTATTTT	TRBV10-3	-	-	TRBJ2-3	17
CSARDHLSRADEQFF	TGCAGTGCTAGAGATCATCTTAGTCGGGCGGATGAGCAGTTCTTC	TRBV20-1	-	-	TRBJ2-1	15
CSAPRLATYNEQFF	TGCAGTGCTCCGCGACTAGCCACCTACAATGAGCAGTTCTTC	TRBV20-1	TRBD2	-	TRBJ2-1	14
CSAPTSSGTQYF	TGCAGTGCCCCGACTAGCAGTGGGACCCAGTACTTC	TRBV20-1	TRBD2	few	TRBJ2-5	12
CASRMPQNTGELFF	TGTGCCAGCAGGATGCCGCAAAACACCGGGGAGCTGTTTTTT	TRBV6-6	-	many	TRBJ2-2	14
CSARDRLAAHIPTQYF	TGCAGTGCTAGAGATCGACTAGCGGCCCACATACCGACCCAGTACTTC	TRBV20-1	TRBD2	-	TRBJ2-5	16
CAIGEGDLSKRAFF	TGTGCCATCGGGGAAGGGGACCTCTCGAAGAGGGCTTTCTTT	TRBV10-3	-	-	TRBJ1-1	14
CAISDREGGTDTQYF	TGTGCCATCAGTGATCGGGAAGGGGGCACAGATACGCAGTATTTT	TRBV10-3	-	-	TRBJ2-3	15
CASSLRAGFTGELFF	TGTGCCAGCAGTTTAAGAGCGGGATTCACCGGGGAGCTGTTTTTT	TRBV27	TRBD2	-	TRBJ2-2	15
CASSLRGQGNNEQFF	TGTGCCAGCAGTTTAAGAGGACAGGGAAACAATGAGCAGTTCTTC	TRBV27	TRBD1	few	TRBJ2-1	15